The clone carrying this T cell receptor beta chain was counted only a few times. This CDR3 spans 16 amino acids. J gave up 5 bases and V 0 bases, and 7 bases lay outside the gene matches. The data stem from a study of spatial heterogeneity in lung cancer. Overall study: Samples were obtained from more than 70 donors, all untreated early-stage non-small cell lung cancer patients. Detected beta-chain sequences consistently exceeded alpha-chain sequences.

Single TCR cDNA molecules each had their own unique molecular identifier. Via MiXCR, TCRdb re-called the 5' RACE reads, giving one row per CDR3 protein. The top ten clones hold around 36% of a sample with 45,000 to 65,000 distinct CDR3 sequences, around 7.7% of them seen once. This sample's time point: blood at routine non-recurrence follow-up after resection. Unsorted whole RNA from tumor, nontumor lung or frozen PBMC underwent sequencing. The clonotype originates from a female donor with early-stage non-small cell lung cancer. Sequences were derived from PBMCs, sampled at follow-up. The genes are TRBV12-3 or TRBV12-4 and TRBJ2-5, with 9 positions matching TRBD2. In nucleotides, the CDR3 is TGTGCCAGCAGTTTAGCGCAAGCGGGGGGACGGGAGACCCAGTACTTC. Its protein is CASSLAQAGGRETQYF.